This T cell receptor beta chain comes out of a study of T cells after yellow fever vaccination. Study-level findings and limits: Weaker, the secondary response peaked sooner, at day 5 versus 15.

The CDR3 has 15 amino acids. Per germline, CDR1 MNHNS and CDR2 SASEGT. Trimming took off 1 base at V and 3 bases at J, with 11 bases between the two ends. Details on this clonotype: Its antigen is not identified.

TCRdb independently ran MiXCR on the 5' RACE reads; one entry per CDR3 protein. The sample carries 120,000 or so distinct CDR3 sequences, under 9% recorded once. The V call is TRBV6-1, the J call TRBJ2-3, with a weak D call TRBD1 (6 bases). The source is a man younger than 35 who received the YFV17D yellow fever vaccine. The material sequenced was CD8+ T cells sorted from PBMCs, taken on the day of the yellow fever booster vaccination. In DNA form, the CDR3 reads TGTGCCAGCAGTGAAGTGGGGGCTGCAACAGATACGCAGTATTTT. It codes for CASSEVGAATDTQYF.